The sequence of this TCR beta chain was determined in a study of blood T cell repertoires in COVID-19. Using immunoSEQ multiplex PCR, the repertoire was profiled, and TCRdb retains in-frame clones only, with some absent. The profile shows 200,000 to 300,000 clones, approximately 90% of them singletons. The CDR3 extends over 13 amino acids. CDR1 is SGHTA, CDR2 FQGNSA, per germline. After removal of 5 bases from V and 3 bases from J, the junction contained 1 base not matched to a gene. Cohort allocation depended upon clinical history that participants reported. Exposed enrollees encountered a COVID-19 case at some point within 2 weeks before study entry.

The chain combines TRBV7-2 with TRBJ2-5; TRBD1 matches at 9 bases. The receptor was isolated from a man in his forties or fifties who had been exposed to COVID-19. Input material: PBMCs or T cells enriched from blood (not recorded which). The CDR3 nucleotides read TGTGCCAGCAGCCGGGACAGGGAAGAGACCCAGTACTTC. Protein: CASSRDREETQYF.